This entry lists 8 T cell receptor beta chains sequenced from one sample in a study of blood T cell repertoires in COVID-19. Sequencing was performed with immunoSEQ multiplex PCR; in TCRdb, only in-frame clones are kept and a portion is missing. The table includes 200,000 to 250,000 clones, 85% to 90% detected once. The material sequenced was peripheral blood. Source of these receptors: a woman aged 60-70 years with acute or convalescent COVID-19.

Of note for this clone: The same CDR3 can be traced to other DNA sequences in this sample. The V and J genes are TRBV28 and TRBJ2-3; 7 nucleotides match TRBD2. CDR3 length: 14 amino acids. CDR1 and CDR2 from the germline V gene are MDHEN and SYDVKM. Trimming at V came to 2 bases and at J to 1 base, leaving 0 bases not matched to a gene. The CDR3 DNA reads as TGTGCCAGCAGTTTAGGGGGGGGCACAGATACGCAGTATTTT. It codes for CASSLGGGTDTQYF.

V and J are TRBV30 and TRBJ1-2; 7 bases are a match to TRBD1. V lost 0 bases and J lost 3; bases outside the gene matches: 4. From germline, CDR1 is GTSNPN and CDR2 SVGIG (reference sequence). The CDR3 runs 14 residues. The CDR3 loop reads CAWSVGTDDYGYTF. The CDR3 DNA reads TGTGCCTGGAGTGTTGGGACAGATGACTATGGCTACACCTTC.

This clone has just one count. The gene calls are TRBV30 and TRBJ1-4; no definite D call. The V gene lost 5 bases and the J gene lost 4 bases, with 14 bases spanning the gap. This CDR3 has 14 amino acids. The germline V gene encodes CDR1 GTSNPN and CDR2 SVGIG (reference sequence). The CDR3 DNA follows: TGTGCCTGGTCCCGCGGTTCCAATAATGAAAAACTGTTTTTT. Protein product: CAWSRGSNNEKLFF.

The chain links TRBV11-2 to TRBJ1-2, with 7 positions matching TRBD1. The CDR3 length is 17 residues. Trimming took 1 base from V and 4 from J; bases not matched to a gene: 12. Germline V gene data show CDR1 as SGHAT and CDR2 as FQNNGV. CDR3 loop: CASSLGQGVRRSYGYTF. The CDR3 DNA sequence: TGTGCCAGCAGCTTAGGACAGGGAGTCCGTAGATCCTATGGCTACACCTTC.

The V gene is TRBV7-3, the J gene TRBJ2-5, with D uncertain. Trimming took 1 base from V and 5 from J, leaving 8 bases between them. CDR3 length: 13 residues. From germline, CDR1 is SGHTA and CDR2 FQGTGA. CDR3 coding DNA: TGTGCCAGCAGCTTAATATTGGGCGAGACCCAGTACTTC. Residues: CASSLILGETQYF.

V and J are TRBV19 and TRBJ2-7; D possibly corresponds to TRBD1 (6 bases). Trimming pared 1 base from V and 2 bases from J, leaving 12 bases between. The CDR3 runs 15 residues. Looked up from germline, CDR1 is LNHDA and CDR2 is SQIVND (reference sequence). The CDR3 DNA sequence: TGTGCCAGTAGTATAGTATCGGACAGAGCCTACGAGCAGTACTTC. Translating gives CASSIVSDRAYEQYF.

This chain connects TRBV19 to TRBJ2-3; no firm D call. This CDR3 comprises 13 residues. The V end lost 7 bases, the J end lost 1 base, and 9 bases lay between the germline ends. Germline CDR1 is LNHDA and CDR2 is SQIVND (reference sequence). The CDR3 spells CASTPTRTDTQYF. The DNA for the CDR3 is TGTGCCAGTACCCCGACTCGCACAGATACGCAGTATTTT. The full variable domain, with the rest looked up from reference TRBV19 and TRBJ2-3, is DGGITQSPKYLFRKEGQNVTLSCEQNLNHDAMYWYRQDPGQGLRLIYYSQIVNDFQKGDIAEGYSVSREKKESFPLTVTSAQKNPTAFYLCASTPTRTDTQYFGPGTRLTVL.

The rearrangement uses TRBV15 and TRBJ1-2, with 8 bases identical to TRBD1. Germline-derived CDR1 and CDR2 are LNHNV and YYDKDF (reference sequence). The CDR3 totals 15 residues. J was trimmed by 6 bases and V by 4 bases; bases with no gene match: 10. CDR3 DNA sequence: TGTGCCACCAGCAAGGACAGGGACGAACGGAATGGCTACACCTTC. It yields the protein CATSKDRDERNGYTF.